The 8 T cell receptor beta chains below come from one sample, sequenced in a study of post-analysis software for immune sequencing data. Study-wide results and limits: Controls showed lower frequencies than patients for several TRBV segments, and TRBV5-6, TRBV5-1 and TRBV20-1 were among these.

The TCR beta cDNA libraries contained unique molecular identifiers. TCRdb recomputed calls from the PCR reads with MiXCR, one row per CDR3 protein. The sample lists some 690,000 distinct CDR3 sequences; roughly 29% were seen once. These receptors have no identified antigens. Specimen: blood. Receptors originate from a girl between 10 and 17 years old with multiple sclerosis.

The V and J genes are TRBV7-9 and TRBJ2-1; 9 bases are shared with TRBD1. This CDR3 contains 18 residues. Germline CDR1 SEHNR, CDR2 FQNEAQ (reference sequence). V gave up 3 bases and J gave up 6 bases; unmatched junction bases: 15. In nucleotides, the CDR3 is TGTGCCAGCAGCTTCCCCGCCGGGGGGACAGGGTCCCTCAATGAGCAGTTCTTC. As protein: CASSFPAGGTGSLNEQFF.

This clonotype occurred a few times. V gene TRBV28 combines with J gene TRBJ2-5, with D maybe TRBD2 (6 bases). The V gene's germline CDR1 is MDHEN and CDR2 SYDVKM. This CDR3 contains 11 residues. Trimming pared 8 bases from V and 11 bases from J, leaving 15 bases between. This CDR3 is CASAGGVEQYF. CDR3 coding DNA: TGTGCCAGCGCCGGCGGGGTTGAGCAGTACTTC.

This clonotype was picked up a small number of times. This chain links TRBV7-2 with TRBJ2-5; 8 positions agree with TRBD2. CDR3 size: 17 residues. V gave up 7 bases and J gave up 2 bases; unmatched junction bases: 15. Germline CDR1 is SGHTA and CDR2 is FQGNSA. CDR3 amino acids: CASNLRGVGGDQETQYF. CDR3 sequence (DNA): TGTGCCAGCAACTTGAGGGGGGTCGGGGGGGATCAAGAGACCCAGTACTTC. Drawing the rest from reference TRBV7-2 and TRBJ2-5, the complete variable domain is GAGVSQSPSNKVTEKGKDVELRCDPISGHTALYWYRQSLGQGLEFLIYFQGNSAPDKSGLPSDRFSAERTGGSVSTLTIQRTQQEDSAVYLCASNLRGVGGDQETQYFGPGTRLLVL.

This rearrangement joins TRBV29-1 to TRBJ1-1; D ambiguous. The CDR3 loop spans 14 amino acids. The germline gives CDR1 SQVTM, CDR2 ANQGSEA. V gave up 0 bases and J gave up 5 bases, with 13 bases separating them. CDR3 amino acids: CSVEEGVRGTEAFF. CDR3 coding DNA: TGCAGCGTTGAAGAGGGAGTGCGTGGGACTGAAGCTTTCTTT.

V usage is TRBV20-1 and J usage is TRBJ2-4; the D is unclear. This CDR3 spans 10 amino acids. V was shortened by 5 bases and J by 7 bases, with 6 bases between the two germline ends. Germline CDR1 and CDR2: DFQATT and SNEGSKA (reference sequence). The CDR3: CSAPGNIQYF. As DNA, the CDR3 is TGCAGTGCTCCCGGGAACATTCAGTACTTC.

This chain links TRBV4-2 with TRBJ1-4, with TRBD1 matching over 8 bases. Per the germline V gene, CDR1 is LGHNA and CDR2 is YNFKEQ. Losses at the gene ends were 3 bases for V and 8 bases for J; bases not matched to a gene: 11. CDR3 length: 16 residues. Here the CDR3 reads CASSHDADRVGEKLFF. The CDR3, as DNA: TGTGCCAGCAGCCATGACGCGGACAGGGTGGGGGAAAAACTGTTTTTT.

Comments on this clonotype: Relative to the germline gene, one junction end is altered; a read error may explain this. This rearrangement joins TRBV29-1 to TRBJ2-7; possibly TRBD1 for D (6 bases). This CDR3 is 13 amino acids long. Germline-derived CDR1 and CDR2 are SQVTM and ANQGSEA. CDR3 protein: CSVTDRKQETPDF. The DNA of the CDR3 is TGCAGCGTGACGGACAGAAAACAAGAGACCCCGGACTTC.

V usage is TRBV6-5 and J usage is TRBJ2-7; D ambiguous. Trimming took off 6 bases at V and 2 bases at J, with 20 bases between the two ends. Germline V gene data show CDR1 as MNHEY and CDR2 as SVGAGI. The CDR3 is 16 residues long. The CDR3 DNA follows: TGTGCCAGCAGCTCCCCCCGGCCCATCACCGCCTACGAGCAGTACTTC. Its translation is CASSSPRPITAYEQYF.